The 12 T cell receptor beta chains below were found in one sample sequenced in a study of T cell repertoires in cytomegalovirus infection. Their cognate antigens are unknown. TCRdb recomputed calls from the reads with MiXCR, one row per CDR3 protein. The sample contains 90,000 to 130,000 distinct CDR3 sequences, around a tenth of which appear only once. Sequenced sample: PBMCs, sequenced either directly or after in vitro stimulation (not recorded which). These receptor sequences come from a human donor in good health (CMV status not recorded). Some clones in this sample may be carry-over from other donors' samples.

The sample holds many counts of this clonotype. The V and J genes are TRBV4-1 and TRBJ2-1; 8 nucleotides agree with TRBD1. CDR3 length: 16 residues. Germline loops: CDR1 MGHRA, CDR2 YSYEKL. V lost 2 bases to trimming and J lost 4 bases; unmatched junction nucleotides: 7. In DNA form, the CDR3 reads TGCGCCAGCAGCCAACTCCGGGACAGGACATACAATGAGCAGTTCTTC. Its translation is CASSQLRDRTYNEQFF.

This clonotype appeared many times. The chain employs TRBV5-4 and TRBJ1-5; 7 positions agree with TRBD1. This CDR3 comprises 13 residues. Germline V gives CDR1 SGHNT, CDR2 YYREEE (reference sequence). V trimming: 4 bases; J trimming: 6 bases; junction bases outside the gene matches: 4. As DNA, the CDR3 is TGTGCCAGCAGCCGACAGGGAGGTCAGCCCCAGCATTTT. Translation: CASSRQGGQPQHF.

The rearrangement uses TRBV7-9 and TRBJ1-4, with D unclear. V shed 5 bases and J shed 8 bases, with 18 bases lying between them. Per the germline V gene, CDR1 is SEHNR and CDR2 is FQNEAQ (reference sequence). CDR3 length: 15 amino acids. The chain's CDR3 is CASSPFTLTYEKLFF. Here the CDR3 DNA reads TGTGCCAGCAGCCCTTTCACCTTAACCTACGAAAAACTGTTTTTT.

This clonotype was seen more than once but under ten times. This chain joins TRBV6-1 and TRBJ1-1, with 8 bases that match TRBD1. Germline V gene lookup returns CDR1 MNHNS and CDR2 SASEGT. V dropped 6 bases and J dropped 5; count of bases not matched to a gene: 5. The CDR3 loop spans 13 amino acids. The CDR3 DNA follows: TGTGCCAGCAGAAGACAGGGGAGAACTGAAGCTTTCTTT. Encoded protein: CASRRQGRTEAFF.

There are a few counts of this clonotype. The chain is built from TRBV12-3 or TRBV12-4 and TRBJ2-1; the match to TRBD2 covers 7 bases. After removal of 3 bases from V and 9 bases from J, the junction contained 8 bases not matched to a gene. The CDR3 extends over 14 amino acids. DNA for the CDR3: TGTGCCAGCAGTTTGGAGGCGGGAGCTCCTGAGCAGTTCTTC. This sequence encodes CASSLEAGAPEQFF.

The chain has TRBV12-3 or TRBV12-4 and TRBJ2-3; D is unresolved. V was trimmed by 6 bases and J by 1 base, leaving 11 bases between them. The CDR3 sequence is 14 residues long. CDR3 in amino acids: CASRPTGRTDTQYF. The DNA for the CDR3 is TGTGCCAGCAGGCCCACCGGTCGCACAGATACGCAGTATTTT.

This clonotype came up many times. This chain uses TRBV27 with TRBJ1-2; TRBD1 matches 7 bases. The germline gives CDR1 MNHEY, CDR2 SMNVEV (reference sequence). There are 14 residues in the CDR3. After removal of 3 bases from V and 2 bases from J, the junction contained 3 bases not matched to a gene. The CDR3 sequence: CASSFSGGNYGYTF. The CDR3 DNA reads TGTGCCAGCAGTTTTTCAGGGGGAAACTATGGCTACACCTTC.

This clonotype was picked up one time. Possible read error: a much larger clone is one base away. The chain recombines TRBV12-3 or TRBV12-4 with TRBJ1-2; D ambiguous. CDR3 length: 14 amino acids. The chain's CDR3 is CASSFRTVNYGYAF. The CDR3 DNA follows: TGTGCCAGCAGTTTTAGGACGGTTAACTATGGCTACGCCTTC.

This clonotype was counted many times. This chain uses TRBV7-9 with TRBJ1-2; 9 bases are a match to TRBD1. The V and J ends lost 5 bases and 10 bases, in that order; junction bases with no gene match: 11. Germline V CDR1 and CDR2: SEHNR, FQNEAQ (reference sequence). The CDR3 totals 14 residues. The CDR3 DNA follows: TGTGCCAGCAGCCCAGGGGGGACAGGGAACGACTACACCTTC. It is translated as CASSPGGTGNDYTF.

There are many counts of this clonotype. The chain couples TRBV4-3 to TRBJ2-2; D not resolved. Germline values: CDR1 LGHNA, CDR2 YSLEER. V lost 4 bases, J lost 4 bases, and 16 bases lay in between. The CDR3 has 16 amino acids. CDR3 sequence reads: CASSRSGRVGTGELFF. CDR3 sequence (DNA): TGCGCCAGCAGCCGTTCGGGCCGCGTTGGCACCGGGGAGCTGTTTTTT.

The rearrangement uses TRBV15 and TRBJ2-5, with 10 nucleotides matching TRBD2. Germline loops: CDR1 LNHNV, CDR2 YYDKDF (reference sequence). The trim removed 4 bases at V and 2 bases at J, leaving 4 bases unmatched. This CDR3 has 15 residues. The CDR3: CATSKGLARQETQYF. In nucleotides, the CDR3 is TGTGCCACCAGCAAGGGACTAGCGCGTCAAGAGACCCAGTACTTC.

This clonotype was seen more than once but under ten times. The chain couples TRBV7-2 to TRBJ2-7; 8 bases map to TRBD2. V shed 2 bases, J shed 2 bases, and the junction held 8 bases outside the gene matches. CDR3 size: 16 residues. The germline CDR1 and CDR2 sequences are SGHTA and FQGNSA. The CDR3 nucleotides read TGTGCCAGCAGCTTAAATAAGACTAGCGAAGCCTACGAGCAGTACTTC. This translates into CASSLNKTSEAYEQYF.